The 27 T cell receptor beta chains listed next were all sequenced from one sample in a study of blood T cell repertoires in COVID-19. Method: immunoSEQ multiplex PCR; TCRdb's copy keeps in-frame clones and lacks some. The data hold 200,000 to 250,000 clones, with 81% observed a single time. The sequencing sample was made of PBMCs or T cells enriched from blood (not recorded which). All receptors derive from a woman aged 45 to 65 with acute COVID-19.

V and J are TRBV4-2 and TRBJ1-1; D is undetermined. This CDR3 comprises 16 residues. Germline CDR1 is LGHNA and CDR2 is YNFKEQ. V was trimmed by 3 bases and J by 1 base, leaving 15 bases between them. CDR3 region: CASSQEGSTGNTEAFF. The CDR3 region has the DNA TGTGCCAGCAGCCAGGAGGGTTCGACGGGGAACACTGAAGCTTTCTTT.

This chain uses TRBV19 with TRBJ1-1, with a weak D call TRBD1 (5 bases). Germline V gene lookup returns CDR1 LNHDA and CDR2 SQIVND (reference sequence). This CDR3 comprises 14 residues. V was trimmed by 7 bases and J by 2 bases, leaving 14 bases between them. CDR3 sequence reads: CASTWDSKNTEAFF. The CDR3 region has the DNA TGTGCCAGTACCTGGGACTCAAAAAACACTGAAGCTTTCTTT. Full variable domain (missing parts from reference TRBV19 and TRBJ1-1): DGGITQSPKYLFRKEGQNVTLSCEQNLNHDAMYWYRQDPGQGLRLIYYSQIVNDFQKGDIAEGYSVSREKKESFPLTVTSAQKNPTAFYLCASTWDSKNTEAFFGQGTRLTVV.

The rearrangement joins TRBV3-1 (or the pseudogene TRBV3-2) to TRBJ1-1; 7 bases are shared with TRBD1. With V trimmed by 0 bases and J by 0 bases, 7 bases remained unmatched. The germline CDR1 and CDR2 sequences are LGHDT and YNNKEL (reference sequence). The CDR3 consists of 17 residues. The CDR3 is CASSQDQGDSMNTEAFF. For the CDR3, the DNA is TGTGCCAGCAGCCAAGATCAGGGGGACAGCATGAACACTGAAGCTTTCTTT.

CDR3 amino acids: CASSSGNPLFF. In DNA, the CDR3 is TGTGCCAGCAGTTCTGGCAATCCGCTGTTTTTT. The rearrangement joins TRBV12-3 or TRBV12-4 to TRBJ1-4; D unclear. The CDR3 is made up of 11 amino acids. V lost 4 bases to trimming and J lost 14 bases, with 11 bases between them.

This chain connects TRBV5-1 to TRBJ1-1, with 11 bases that match TRBD1. V lost 0 bases and J lost 4; bases outside the gene matches: 5. The germline gives CDR1 SGHRS, CDR2 YFSETQ. The CDR3 contains 16 residues. CDR3 residues: CASSLAPGTGGTEAFF. CDR3 coding DNA: TGCGCCAGCAGCTTGGCTCCCGGGACAGGGGGCACTGAAGCTTTCTTT.

This clone turned up a few times. The chain carries TRBV9 and TRBJ2-1, with a weak D call TRBD1 (6 bases). Trimming removed 0 bases at V and 5 bases at J, with 12 bases between. Germline CDR1 is SGDLS and CDR2 is YYNGEE. The CDR3 has 15 residues. The CDR3 DNA reads as TGTGCCAGCAGCGTAGGTTTACAGGGACACAATGAGCAGTTCTTC. Translation: CASSVGLQGHNEQFF.

This chain uses TRBV5-5 with TRBJ2-3, with D maybe TRBD2 (5 bases). The CDR3 consists of 15 residues. The germline V gene has CDR1 SGHKS and CDR2 YYEKEE (reference sequence). V lost 0 bases, J lost 0 bases, and 8 bases lay in between. For the CDR3, the DNA is TGTGCCAGCAGCTTGGCTAGCCGTAGCACAGATACGCAGTATTTT. Protein product: CASSLASRSTDTQYF.

The chain couples TRBV19 to TRBJ1-2; 7 bases fit TRBD1. The CDR3 length is 16 residues. Looked up from germline, CDR1 is LNHDA and CDR2 is SQIVND (reference sequence). V lost 3 bases, J lost 2 bases, and 9 bases stayed unmatched. The DNA for the CDR3 is TGTGCCAGTAGTATGTCCGGGACAGAAAGGAACTATGGCTACACCTTC. Its translation is CASSMSGTERNYGYTF.

This clone was observed a few times. This chain links TRBV19 with TRBJ1-1; D might be TRBD1 (6 bases). This CDR3 is built from 12 residues. Germline values: CDR1 LNHDA, CDR2 SQIVND (reference sequence). The V gene lost 3 bases and the J gene lost 8 bases, with 10 bases spanning the gap. Written as DNA, the CDR3 is TGTGCCAGTAGTATCGACAGGATCGAAGCTTTCTTT. Residues: CASSIDRIEAFF.

The chain employs TRBV2 and TRBJ1-2; tentative D call: TRBD1 (5 bases). This CDR3 spans 10 amino acids. Germline CDR1 is SNHLY and CDR2 is FYNNEI. Trimming removed 7 bases at V and 7 bases at J, with 7 bases between. CDR3 in amino acids: CASTRAGYTF. For the CDR3, the DNA is TGTGCCAGCACCAGGGCTGGCTACACCTTC. The full variable domain, in which reference TRBV2 and TRBJ1-2 provide the parts outside the CDR3, is EPEVTQTPSHQVTQMGQEVILRCVPISNHLYFYWYRQILGQKVEFLVSFYNNEISEKSEIFDDQFSVERPDGSNFTLKIRSTKLEDSAMYFCASTRAGYTFGSGTRLTVV.

This chain's CDR3 is CASSEKTGGGMFGYTF. Here the CDR3 DNA reads TGTGCCAGCAGTGAAAAAACGGGAGGTGGGATGTTTGGCTACACCTTC. V is TRBV25-1 and J is TRBJ1-2; D unclear. The CDR3 runs to 16 residues. From germline, CDR1 is MGHDK and CDR2 SYGVNS. Between the trimmed V and J ends, which lost 2 bases and 7 bases, there was a span of 20 bases.

The rearrangement links TRBV28 to TRBJ1-2; D gene uncertain. Trimming stripped 2 bases from V and 8 bases from J, with 15 bases between. Germline V gene data show CDR1 as MDHEN and CDR2 as SYDVKM. CDR3 size: 14 residues. The CDR3 DNA reads TGTGCCAGCAGTTTACGGACCCCAGCGGAGGGCTACACCTTC. Protein: CASSLRTPAEGYTF.

The chain joins TRBV24-1 to TRBJ2-3, with D uncertain. The CDR3 runs 15 residues. The V and J ends lost 2 bases and 3 bases respectively, with 11 bases between them. Per the germline V gene, CDR1 is KGHDR and CDR2 is SFDVKD. The CDR3 loop is CATSDWLESTDTQYF. Written as DNA, the CDR3 is TGTGCCACCAGTGATTGGCTAGAGAGTACAGATACGCAGTATTTT.

V usage is TRBV11-2 and J usage is TRBJ2-3; D is uncertain. This CDR3 has 14 residues. Germline CDR1 SGHAT, CDR2 FQNNGV. With 4 bases removed from V and 4 bases from J, the gap between germline ends came to 12 bases. The CDR3 coding sequence is TGTGCCAGCAGCTCACTATCCACGGCAGATACGCAGTATTTT. It yields the protein CASSSLSTADTQYF.

CDR3 protein: CASRPTHAGQGEYF. The CDR3 DNA reads as TGTGCCAGCAGGCCCACCCATGCGGGACAGGGCGAGTACTTC. The chain recombines TRBV28 with TRBJ2-7, with TRBD1 identical over 9 bases. This CDR3 contains 14 residues. J gave up 11 bases and V 6 bases, and 14 bases lay outside the gene matches. The germline V gene has CDR1 MDHEN and CDR2 SYDVKM.

As DNA, the CDR3 is TGTGCCAGCAGCCGGGACTACGGGGCAGATACGCAGTATTTT. Translating gives CASSRDYGADTQYF. This chain links TRBV7-7 with TRBJ2-3, with 7 bases fitting TRBD2. The J segment lost 4 bases and the V segment lost 5 bases, leaving 6 bases of the junction unmatched. The germline V gene encodes CDR1 SSHAT and CDR2 FNYEAQ (reference sequence). There are 14 residues in the CDR3.

The V gene is TRBV27, the J gene TRBJ1-2; D may be TRBD1 (5 bases). CDR3 length: 17 amino acids. Germline loops: CDR1 MNHEY, CDR2 SMNVEV (reference sequence). The V end was cut by 1 base, the J end by 6 bases, with 21 bases between. The CDR3 DNA reads as TGTGCCAGCAGTTTATTAATGACAGCTTCAATGTTGGATGGCTACACCTTC. Its protein product is CASSLLMTASMLDGYTF.

The CDR3 is CASSYSGGGWGNQPQHF. The CDR3 region has the DNA TGTGCCAGCAGTTATTCCGGGGGGGGCTGGGGGAATCAGCCCCAGCATTTT. V gene TRBV6-2 or TRBV6-3 combines with J gene TRBJ1-5; maybe TRBD1 (6 bases). This CDR3 is 17 amino acids long. In germline, CDR1 is MNHEY, CDR2 SVGEGT. V gave up 3 bases and J gave up 4 bases, with 19 bases separating them.

The chain employs TRBV18 and TRBJ1-5; possibly TRBD1 for D (5 bases). Trimming stripped 3 bases from V and 0 bases from J, with 9 bases between. There are 15 residues in the CDR3. In germline, CDR1 is KGHSH, CDR2 LQKENI. As DNA, the CDR3 is TGTGCCAGCTCACCCAAACAGGCTAGCAATCAGCCCCAGCATTTT. Translated: CASSPKQASNQPQHF.

This clone was counted between two and nine times. The sample holds other DNA sequences that translate to the same CDR3. The chain recombines TRBV11-2 with TRBJ2-5; weak D call: TRBD2 (6 bases). V was cut by 1 base and J by 1 base, with 10 bases left in between. Germline V gives CDR1 SGHAT, CDR2 FQNNGV. CDR3 length equals 15 residues. The CDR3 sequence: CASSLGAGSQETQYF. The CDR3, as DNA: TGTGCCAGCAGCTTAGGGGCGGGAAGCCAAGAGACCCAGTACTTC.

The chain links TRBV5-1 to TRBJ1-3, with 8 nucleotides matching TRBD1. In germline, CDR1 is SGHRS, CDR2 YFSETQ. This CDR3 is 15 amino acids long. V lost 1 base to trimming and J lost 1 base; unmatched junction nucleotides: 1. CDR3 nucleotide sequence: TGCGCCAGCAGCTTGTGGACAGGGTCTGGAAACACCATATATTTT. It codes for CASSLWTGSGNTIYF.

The chain has TRBV28 and TRBJ2-3; 7 nucleotides line up with TRBD1. V lost 6 bases, J lost 8 bases, and 11 bases stayed unmatched. The CDR3 loop spans 14 amino acids. CDR1 is MDHEN and CDR2 is SYDVKM in the germline V gene. The CDR3 nucleotides are TGTGCCAGCAGGGGTCGAGGGGGCACGGTTACGCAGTATTTT. Amino acids: CASRGRGGTVTQYF.

The chain couples TRBV6-4 to TRBJ1-2, with 12 bases aligning to TRBD1. Germline V gene lookup returns CDR1 MRHNA and CDR2 SNTAGT. J gave up 4 bases and V 5 bases, and 5 bases lay outside the gene matches. The CDR3 has 15 residues. CDR3 protein: CASSPGTGGGYGYTF. The CDR3 DNA is TGTGCCAGCAGTCCCGGGACAGGGGGCGGCTATGGCTACACCTTC.

The chain links TRBV28 to TRBJ1-5; D remains ambiguous. CDR1 MDHEN and CDR2 SYDVKM come from the germline V gene. This CDR3 region has 13 residues. With 4 bases removed from V and 0 bases from J, the gap between germline ends came to 4 bases. CDR3 protein: CASSYYSNQPQHF. In DNA, the CDR3 is TGTGCCAGCAGTTATTATAGCAATCAGCCCCAGCATTTT.

V is TRBV5-4 and J is TRBJ2-7, with 10 bases lining up with TRBD2. V was pared by 0 bases and J by 4 bases, with 7 bases of the junction left unmatched. Germline V gene sequence: CDR1 SGHNT, CDR2 YYREEE (reference sequence). This CDR3 is built from 16 residues. The CDR3: CASSLEASGSLYEQYF. For the CDR3, the DNA is TGTGCCAGCAGCTTGGAGGCTAGCGGGAGTCTTTACGAGCAGTACTTC.

The rearrangement links TRBV18 to TRBJ1-3; no clear D. The germline gives CDR1 KGHSH, CDR2 LQKENI. V lost 3 bases to trimming and J lost 0 bases, with 12 bases between them. This CDR3 is 16 amino acids long. The CDR3 protein is CASSPPGSHSGNTIYF. For the CDR3, the DNA is TGTGCCAGCTCACCCCCCGGGAGTCACTCTGGAAACACCATATATTTT.

The V gene is TRBV2, the J gene TRBJ2-1; D remains ambiguous. Germline V lookup: CDR1 SNHLY, CDR2 FYNNEI. Trimming took off 1 base at V and 6 bases at J, with 7 bases between the two ends. The CDR3 contains 13 residues. The CDR3 loop is CASSEGSRNEQFF. The CDR3, as DNA: TGTGCCAGCAGTGAAGGGAGCCGCAATGAGCAGTTCTTC. Full variable domain (remainder filled in from reference TRBV2 and TRBJ2-1): EPEVTQTPSHQVTQMGQEVILRCVPISNHLYFYWYRQILGQKVEFLVSFYNNEISEKSEIFDDQFSVERPDGSNFTLKIRSTKLEDSAMYFCASSEGSRNEQFFGPGTRLTVL.